These 27 T cell receptor beta chains were all obtained from the same sample, sequenced in a study of shared clonotypes between healthy human individuals. Clones were sequenced by immunoSEQ multiplex PCR, and TCRdb holds only the in-frame ones, with some missing. This sample has around 1.1 million clones; approximately 80% occur once, and the top ten carry roughly 0.61%. The sequencing sample was made of memory CD4+ T cells from PBMCs. Subset given: CD45RA-negative fraction. Source of these receptors: a man aged 18 to 29 in good health. Some clones in this sample may be carry-over from other donors' samples.

CDR3 nucleotides: TGTGCCAGCAGCTACAGGGACAGGCCGACCTACGAGCAGTACTTC. Its translation: CASSYRDRPTYEQYF. V usage is TRBV28 and J usage is TRBJ2-7, with 8 positions matching TRBD1. The CDR3 has 15 amino acids. Germline trimming cut 6 bases from V and 2 bases from J; bases unmatched to any gene: 9. Germline V lookup: CDR1 MDHEN, CDR2 SYDVKM.

The count of this clone is one. The chain has TRBV4-1 and TRBJ1-5; D remains unclear. V was shortened by 0 bases and J by 3 bases, with 3 bases between the two germline ends. This CDR3 spans 13 amino acids. Germline V gives CDR1 MGHRA, CDR2 YSYEKL. The CDR3 DNA follows: TGCGCCAGCAGCCAAGATCCCAATCAGCCCCAGCATTTT. Encoded protein: CASSQDPNQPQHF.

This chain joins TRBV28 and TRBJ1-3; D call uncertain. V was shortened by 5 bases and J by 0 bases, with 14 bases between the two germline ends. The length of the CDR3 is 16 residues. Germline lookup yields CDR1 MDHEN and CDR2 SYDVKM. The CDR3 nucleotides are TGTGCCAGCAGTCTGCTGACGGGATCCTCTGGAAACACCATATATTTT. Its protein product is CASSLLTGSSGNTIYF.

CDR3: CASSAGTVNEQFF. The CDR3 DNA is TGCGCCAGCAGTGCCGGGACAGTCAATGAGCAGTTCTTC. The chain couples TRBV10-2 to TRBJ2-1; 7 positions agree with TRBD1. V lost 4 bases to trimming and J lost 6 bases; unmatched junction nucleotides: 3. CDR1 is WSHSY, CDR2 SAAADI, per germline. This CDR3 spans 13 amino acids.

V is TRBV11-3 and J is TRBJ2-5, with 10 nucleotides matching TRBD2. CDR1 is SGHNT, CDR2 YENEEA, per germline. This CDR3 region has 15 residues. V was pared by 5 bases and J by 5 bases, with 8 bases of the junction left unmatched. For the CDR3, the DNA is TGTGCCAGCAGCCCCACTAGCGGGGTGGTTGAGACCCAGTACTTC. It translates to CASSPTSGVVETQYF.

This clone was observed a few times. The rearrangement links TRBV19 to TRBJ2-7; 7 nucleotides line up with TRBD2. V was clipped by 10 bases and J by 10 bases; unmatched bases: 10. CDR3 length equals 11 residues. The germline V gene encodes CDR1 LNHDA and CDR2 SQIVND (reference sequence). The CDR3 coding sequence is TGTGCCACCGGCGGGGCGGGAGCTCAGTACTTC. This translates into CATGGAGAQYF.

The CDR3: CASNSLSGRGQETQYF. The CDR3 region has the DNA TGTGCCAGCAACTCACTTAGCGGGAGGGGTCAAGAGACCCAGTACTTC. The chain links TRBV28 to TRBJ2-5; 11 bases fit TRBD2. J lost 2 bases, V lost 7 bases, and 9 bases had no gene match. Germline CDR1 MDHEN, CDR2 SYDVKM. The CDR3 contains 16 residues.

V gene TRBV5-4 combines with J gene TRBJ2-1; 10 positions agree with TRBD2. This CDR3 region has 20 residues. Germline CDR1 SGHNT, CDR2 YYREEE (reference sequence). Trimming cost V 3 bases and J 0 bases; bases outside gene matches: 15. CDR3 nucleotides: TGTGCCAGCAGCTCGTTTCTAGCGGGAGAGGGGCTCGGCTCCTACAATGAGCAGTTCTTC. This codes for CASSSFLAGEGLGSYNEQFF.

The V and J genes are TRBV11-2 and TRBJ2-7; maybe TRBD2 (5 bases). The V end lost 4 bases, the J end lost 5 bases, and 12 bases lay between the germline ends. In germline, CDR1 is SGHAT, CDR2 FQNNGV. CDR3 length equals 13 residues. The CDR3 sequence: CASSSRRENEQYF. As DNA, the CDR3 is TGTGCCAGCAGCTCCCGTAGGGAGAACGAGCAGTACTTC.

This clone was counted between two and nine times. The chain employs TRBV19 and TRBJ2-5; D is unresolved. Between the trimmed V and J ends, which lost 3 bases and 2 bases, there was a span of 7 bases. The CDR3 has 13 amino acids. Per germline, CDR1 LNHDA and CDR2 SQIVND (reference sequence). CDR3: CASSIQQQETQYF. The CDR3 nucleotides read TGTGCCAGTAGTATCCAACAGCAAGAGACCCAGTACTTC.

The chain is built from TRBV7-8 and TRBJ2-2, with D unclear. The CDR3 is 16 amino acids. Trimming removed 1 base at V and 4 bases at J, with 13 bases between. Germline V CDR1 and CDR2: SGHVS, FQNEAQ. This CDR3 is CASSLEYVVGTGELFF. The CDR3 DNA reads TGTGCCAGCAGCTTAGAGTACGTAGTTGGCACCGGGGAGCTGTTTTTT.

This clone was counted only a few times. The chain uses TRBV5-6 and TRBJ1-2, with D perhaps matching TRBD1 (6 bases). Deletions cut 1 base from V and 11 bases from J, with 12 bases between. CDR1 SGHDT and CDR2 YYEEEE come from the germline V gene. The CDR3 extends over 12 amino acids. CDR3 protein: CASSLQQGWYTF. The CDR3 nucleotides read TGTGCCAGCAGCTTGCAACAGGGCTGGTACACCTTC.

This sequence joins TRBV20-1 and TRBJ1-1; D unresolved. The CDR3 totals 11 residues. Looked up from germline, CDR1 is DFQATT and CDR2 is SNEGSKA (reference sequence). The CDR3 sequence is CRTRSGTEAFF. CDR3 nucleotide sequence: TGCAGGACCCGTAGTGGCACTGAAGCTTTCTTT.

This chain connects TRBV5-1 to TRBJ2-1, with 11 bases aligning to TRBD2. J was trimmed by 10 bases and V by 5 bases; bases with no gene match: 8. CDR3 length: 14 residues. Germline CDR1 reads SGHRS; CDR2 reads YFSETQ. The CDR3 coding sequence is TGCGCCAGCAGGAATAGCGGGAGGGATGGAGAGCAGTTCTTC. Its translation is CASRNSGRDGEQFF.

V is TRBV6-6 and J is TRBJ1-1, with D possibly TRBD1 on 5 matching bases. In germline, CDR1 is MNHNY, CDR2 SVGAGI (reference sequence). With 6 bases removed from V and 4 bases from J, the gap between germline ends came to 12 bases. This CDR3 has 13 amino acids. The CDR3 DNA reads TGTGCCAGCAGCATTAACAGGCCCACTGAAGCTTTCTTT. Translation: CASSINRPTEAFF.

This sequence joins TRBV11-2 and TRBJ1-2; D ambiguous. Trimming stripped 1 base from V and 0 bases from J, with 18 bases between. The CDR3 has 18 amino acids. In germline, CDR1 is SGHAT, CDR2 FQNNGV. This chain's CDR3 is CASSLGRPPLVSNYGYTF. As DNA, the CDR3 is TGTGCCAGCAGCTTAGGCCGGCCCCCTTTAGTGTCTAACTATGGCTACACCTTC.

The chain carries TRBV7-3 and TRBJ2-5; 11 nucleotides line up with TRBD2. The CDR3 has 15 residues. The V gene's germline CDR1 is SGHTA and CDR2 FQGTGA. The V and J ends lost 5 bases and 5 bases, in that order; junction bases with no gene match: 7. The CDR3 here is CASSPVAGGPETQYF. The CDR3 coding sequence is TGTGCCAGCAGCCCGGTAGCGGGAGGGCCCGAGACCCAGTACTTC.

The chain carries TRBV19 and TRBJ1-5; D is ambiguous. The CDR3 loop spans 13 amino acids. Germline V CDR1 and CDR2: LNHDA, SQIVND (reference sequence). V lost 1 base, J lost 6 bases, and 7 bases lay in between. The CDR3 sequence is CASSIGIGQPQHF. As DNA, the CDR3 is TGTGCCAGTAGTATAGGCATCGGTCAGCCCCAGCATTTT.

The chain is built from TRBV30 and TRBJ1-4; D perhaps matches TRBD1 (6 bases). V lost 2 bases and J lost 10, with 17 bases in between. Looked up from germline, CDR1 is GTSNPN and CDR2 is SVGIG (reference sequence). CDR3 length: 14 residues. CDR3 loop: CAWSFAGMTGKLFF. For the CDR3, the DNA is TGTGCCTGGAGTTTCGCGGGGATGACAGGAAAACTGTTTTTT.

On this clone: Other DNA sequences within the sample encode an identical CDR3. The rearrangement links TRBV4-1 to TRBJ1-1, with a tentative D call TRBD1 (6 bases). Per germline, CDR1 MGHRA and CDR2 YSYEKL. The CDR3 has 15 residues. V was shortened by 0 bases and J by 4 bases, with 12 bases between the two germline ends. The CDR3: CASSQDGGGRTEAFF. The CDR3 nucleotides are TGCGCCAGCAGCCAAGATGGCGGGGGCCGCACTGAAGCTTTCTTT.

The chain joins TRBV2 to TRBJ1-2, with D possibly being TRBD1 (6 bases). Between the trimmed V and J ends, which lost 8 bases and 5 bases, there was a span of 15 bases. CDR3 size: 13 residues. Per the germline V gene, CDR1 is SNHLY and CDR2 is FYNNEI. Here the CDR3 DNA reads TGTGCCAGCCTCTGGACAGAGATTTATGGCTACACCTTC. This codes for CASLWTEIYGYTF.

Note on this clone: A far larger clone is only one base removed, so a read error is likely. Other DNA sequences from this sample encode an identical CDR3 as well. The chain joins TRBV5-1 to TRBJ1-3, with D uncertain. The germline V gene encodes CDR1 SGHRS and CDR2 YFSETQ. V was trimmed by 0 bases and J by 0 bases, leaving 4 bases between them. The CDR3 runs 14 residues. CDR3 sequence reads: CASSLGGSGNTIYF. The DNA of the CDR3 is TGCGCCAGCAGCTTGGGTGGCTCTGGAAACACCATATATTTT.

This clone occurred once. V usage is TRBV7-2 and J usage is TRBJ1-1, with D perhaps matching TRBD1 (6 bases). With 0 bases removed from V and 5 bases from J, the gap between germline ends came to 19 bases. CDR1 is SGHTA, CDR2 FQGNSA, per germline. The CDR3 spans 17 residues. CDR3 sequence: CASSLASLGRGGTEAFF. The CDR3 DNA reads TGTGCCAGCAGCTTAGCCTCCCTCGGCAGGGGTGGTACTGAAGCTTTCTTT.

This clone was observed a handful of times. The chain links TRBV20-1 to TRBJ1-1; D is uncertain. This CDR3 contains 11 residues. Germline V gives CDR1 DFQATT, CDR2 SNEGSKA (reference sequence). Trimming removed 3 bases from V and 10 bases from J, with 12 bases in between. The CDR3 sequence: CSARAYLGAFF. The CDR3 nucleotides are TGCAGTGCTAGGGCATACCTGGGAGCTTTCTTT.

J is TRBJ2-2 and V is TRBV29-1, with 12 nucleotides matching TRBD1. The V gene's germline CDR1 is SQVTM and CDR2 ANQGSEA. This CDR3 has 14 amino acids. V was clipped by 8 bases and J by 5 bases; unmatched bases: 6. The CDR3 DNA reads TGCAGCCCGGGGACAGGGGGCCAAACCGGGGAGCTGTTTTTT. It encodes CSPGTGGQTGELFF.

The chain uses TRBV27 and TRBJ2-7; tentatively, D is TRBD2 (5 bases). The CDR3 contains 12 residues. Trimming stripped 5 bases from V and 7 bases from J, with 12 bases between. Germline V gene data show CDR1 as MNHEY and CDR2 as SMNVEV (reference sequence). CDR3 residues: CASSRPRGEQYF. The CDR3 DNA reads as TGTGCCAGCAGTCGCCCCCGGGGTGAGCAGTACTTC.

The chain recombines TRBV7-3 with TRBJ2-3, with D possibly matching TRBD2 (6 bases). The CDR3 contains 15 residues. CDR1 is SGHTA, CDR2 FQGTGA, per germline. V was pared by 5 bases and J by 1 base, with 13 bases between. The CDR3 DNA is TGTGCCAGCAGCCCCTCGAGGGAGGGCACAGATACGCAGTATTTT. It encodes CASSPSREGTDTQYF.